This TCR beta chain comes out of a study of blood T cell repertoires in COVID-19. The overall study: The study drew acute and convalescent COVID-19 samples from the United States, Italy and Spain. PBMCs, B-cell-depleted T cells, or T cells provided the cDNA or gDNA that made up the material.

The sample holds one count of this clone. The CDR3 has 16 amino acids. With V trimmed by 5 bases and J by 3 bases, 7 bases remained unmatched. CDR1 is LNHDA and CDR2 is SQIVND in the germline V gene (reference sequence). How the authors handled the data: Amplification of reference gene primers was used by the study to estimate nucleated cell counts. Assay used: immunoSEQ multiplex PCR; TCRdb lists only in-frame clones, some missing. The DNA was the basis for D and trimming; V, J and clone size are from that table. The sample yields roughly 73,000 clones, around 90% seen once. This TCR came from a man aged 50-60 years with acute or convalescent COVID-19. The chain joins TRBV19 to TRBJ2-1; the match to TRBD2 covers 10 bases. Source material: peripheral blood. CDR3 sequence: CASSSSTSGNYNEQFF. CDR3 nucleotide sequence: TGTGCCAGTAGTTCTAGTACTAGCGGGAACTACAATGAGCAGTTCTTC.